These 26 T cell receptor beta chains were sequenced from one sample in a study of shared clonotypes between healthy human individuals. Clones were read by immunoSEQ multiplex PCR, and TCRdb kept only the in-frame ones, dropping some. The sample has around 2.1 million clones, approximately 95% seen once. Sequencing was carried out using naive CD4+ T cells sorted from blood. Documented subset: CD45RA+ positively selected. The receptor set was obtained from a man aged 18-30 years in good health.

As for this clone: Different DNA sequences within this sample yield the same CDR3. The V and J genes are TRBV4-3 and TRBJ2-1; 13 bases line up with TRBD2. Germline CDR1 is LGHNA and CDR2 is YSLEER. V trimming: 4 bases; J trimming: 4 bases; junction bases outside the gene matches: 4. The CDR3 covers 16 residues. The CDR3 sequence: CASSLEGLAGYNEQFF. The CDR3 bases are TGCGCCAGCAGCCTAGAGGGACTAGCGGGATACAATGAGCAGTTCTTC.

This chain uses TRBV7-9 with TRBJ1-1; no definite D call. Per the germline V gene, CDR1 is SEHNR and CDR2 is FQNEAQ (reference sequence). This CDR3 is 15 amino acids long. The V end lost 8 bases, the J end lost 1 base, and 17 bases lay between the germline ends. The CDR3 DNA reads as TGTGCCAGCTTAACGACAACGAGTCCGAACACTGAAGCTTTCTTT. Translated: CASLTTTSPNTEAFF.

V usage is TRBV28 and J usage is TRBJ2-5, with D perhaps TRBD1 (6 bases). CDR3 length equals 14 residues. The V gene's germline CDR1 is MDHEN and CDR2 SYDVKM. V was pared by 2 bases and J by 5 bases, with 12 bases between. The CDR3 DNA reads TGTGCCAGCAGTTTAACTGGGGGCGGTGAGACCCAGTACTTC. Amino acid sequence: CASSLTGGGETQYF. The whole variable domain, remainder taken from reference TRBV28 and TRBJ2-5, is DVKVTQSSRYLVKRTGEKVFLECVQDMDHENMFWYRQDPGLGLRLIYFSYDVKMKEKGDIPEGYSVSREKKERFSLILESASTNQTSMYLCASSLTGGGETQYFGPGTRLLVL.

The rearrangement uses TRBV28 and TRBJ1-1; D gene ambiguous. With 3 bases removed from V and 6 bases from J, the gap between germline ends came to 8 bases. This CDR3 contains 12 residues. Germline lookup yields CDR1 MDHEN and CDR2 SYDVKM. The CDR3 region is CASSLGRAEAFF. Written as DNA, the CDR3 is TGTGCCAGCAGTTTGGGGAGAGCTGAAGCTTTCTTT.

The CDR3 sequence: CASSQGQFSGNTIYF. The CDR3 bases are TGTGCCAGCAGCCAGGGACAGTTCTCTGGAAACACCATATATTTT. This chain joins TRBV14 and TRBJ1-3, with 7 bases matching TRBD1. V dropped 3 bases and J dropped 0; count of bases not matched to a gene: 2. In germline, CDR1 is SGHDN, CDR2 FVKESK. This CDR3 region has 15 residues.

The rearrangement uses TRBV6-6 and TRBJ1-2; 8 bases are shared with TRBD1. This CDR3 contains 13 residues. Germline V lookup: CDR1 MNHNY, CDR2 SVGAGI (reference sequence). V gave up 4 bases and J gave up 8 bases; unmatched junction bases: 6. This CDR3 reads CASSSQTGEGYTF. The CDR3 bases are TGTGCCAGCAGTTCCCAGACAGGGGAAGGCTACACCTTC.

The chain has TRBV5-1 and TRBJ2-3; 8 bases line up with TRBD1. Germline CDR1 and CDR2: SGHRS and YFSETQ. Losses at the gene ends were 2 bases for V and 3 bases for J; bases not matched to a gene: 5. The CDR3 covers 15 residues. CDR3 coding DNA: TGCGCCAGCAGCTTCGACAGGGGTTTGACAGATACGCAGTATTTT. It translates to CASSFDRGLTDTQYF.

This chain connects TRBV7-2 to TRBJ1-2; 7 nucleotides line up with TRBD1. This CDR3 has 15 residues. The germline CDR1 and CDR2 sequences are SGHTA and FQGNSA. Trimming cost V 6 bases and J 8 bases; bases outside gene matches: 15. The CDR3 sequence is CASSTATGPWDGYTF. CDR3 coding DNA: TGTGCCAGCAGTACCGCGACAGGGCCTTGGGACGGCTACACCTTC.

This chain joins TRBV7-6 and TRBJ2-2; perhaps TRBD2 as D (6 bases). Deletions cut 5 bases from V and 0 bases from J, with 16 bases between. This CDR3 is built from 17 residues. Germline V lookup: CDR1 SGHVS, CDR2 FNYEAQ. CDR3 sequence: CASSPYGGSANTGELFF. CDR3 DNA sequence: TGTGCCAGCAGCCCCTATGGGGGGAGCGCGAACACCGGGGAGCTGTTTTTT.

The rearrangement uses TRBV7-9 and TRBJ2-2; possible D gene TRBD1, 5 bases. The germline gives CDR1 SEHNR, CDR2 FQNEAQ (reference sequence). V was cut by 4 bases and J by 1 base, with 7 bases left in between. The CDR3 runs to 14 residues. CDR3 sequence: CASSYTGNTGELFF. As DNA, the CDR3 is TGTGCCAGCAGCTACACAGGGAACACCGGGGAGCTGTTTTTT.

This clone was seen just once. This sample also contains other DNA sequences that code for the same CDR3. This chain connects TRBV5-1 to TRBJ2-2; 8 nucleotides agree with TRBD2. This CDR3 comprises 15 residues. Per the germline V gene, CDR1 is SGHRS and CDR2 is YFSETQ. V dropped 0 bases and J dropped 3; count of bases not matched to a gene: 1. The CDR3 spells CASSLARGDTGELFF. The CDR3 coding sequence is TGCGCCAGCAGCTTGGCGCGGGGGGACACCGGGGAGCTGTTTTTT.

This chain uses TRBV5-1 with TRBJ2-7; 9 nucleotides match TRBD1. With 0 bases clipped from V and 3 bases from J, the junction kept 7 bases outside the gene matches. CDR3 length: 16 residues. Germline V gene data show CDR1 as SGHRS and CDR2 as YFSETQ. Written as DNA, the CDR3 is TGCGCCAGCAGCTTGGAGGACAGGGGATCGTTCTACGAGCAGTACTTC. Translation gives CASSLEDRGSFYEQYF.

The rearrangement uses TRBV19 and TRBJ2-7, with D maybe TRBD2 (6 bases). The CDR3 extends over 14 amino acids. CDR1 is LNHDA and CDR2 is SQIVND in the germline V gene (reference sequence). V was trimmed by 7 bases and J by 3 bases, leaving 16 bases between them. The CDR3 region is CASNNGRSGYEQYF. The CDR3 nucleotides read TGTGCCAGTAATAACGGGAGATCAGGCTACGAGCAGTACTTC.

The gene calls are TRBV9 and TRBJ1-1, with D maybe TRBD1 (6 bases). V lost 2 bases, J lost 1 base, and 9 bases lay in between. The CDR3 contains 14 residues. CDR1 is SGDLS, CDR2 YYNGEE, per germline. CDR3 in DNA: TGTGCCAGCAGCGTCCGGACAGAGAACACTGAAGCTTTCTTT. The encoded protein is CASSVRTENTEAFF.

On this clone itself: The identical CDR3 is also encoded by other nucleotide sequences in the sample. The genes are TRBV7-9 and TRBJ2-5; no clear D gene. V shed 4 bases and J shed 8 bases, with 8 bases lying between them. The CDR3 is 11 amino acids. Germline V gene lookup returns CDR1 SEHNR and CDR2 FQNEAQ (reference sequence). CDR3: CASSSGVTQYF. The DNA of the CDR3 is TGTGCCAGCAGCTCAGGAGTAACCCAGTACTTC.

This clone has just one count. The chain links TRBV27 to TRBJ1-2; tentative D call: TRBD1 (5 bases). This CDR3 is built from 17 residues. The V end lost 5 bases, the J end lost 8 bases, and 27 bases lay between the germline ends. Germline assignment: CDR1 MNHEY and CDR2 SMNVEV (reference sequence). The CDR3 sequence is CASSRYGTPAKVGGYTF. The CDR3 DNA is TGTGCCAGCAGTCGTTATGGGACGCCCGCCAAGGTTGGCGGCTACACCTTC.

This clone has more than one count but fewer than ten. V and J are TRBV27 and TRBJ1-2; the match to TRBD1 covers 7 bases. With V trimmed by 3 bases and J by 8 bases, 12 bases remained unmatched. This CDR3 has 15 amino acids. CDR1 and CDR2 from the germline V gene are MNHEY and SMNVEV (reference sequence). The CDR3 sequence is CASSLTGHRAYGYTF. Here the CDR3 DNA reads TGTGCCAGCAGTTTGACAGGGCACAGGGCATACGGCTACACCTTC.

The CDR3 region is CASSYSLDSPQYF. In DNA form, the CDR3 reads TGTGCCAGCAGCTATAGTCTGGACAGCCCGCAGTATTTT. V and J are TRBV7-9 and TRBJ2-3; D might be TRBD1 (6 bases). There are 13 residues in the CDR3. Between the trimmed V and J ends, which lost 4 bases and 10 bases, there was a span of 15 bases. Germline CDR1 reads SEHNR; CDR2 reads FQNEAQ (reference sequence).

J is TRBJ2-2 and V is TRBV7-2, with D maybe TRBD2 (5 bases). This CDR3 region has 16 residues. CDR1 and CDR2 from the germline V gene are SGHTA and FQGNSA. V lost 1 base, J lost 4 bases, and 13 bases lay in between. CDR3 nucleotides: TGTGCCAGCAGCTTAGAGATCGGGGTGGGCACCGGGGAGCTGTTTTTT. Translating gives CASSLEIGVGTGELFF.

The V gene is TRBV28, the J gene TRBJ2-7; 7 positions match TRBD1. The V segment lost 7 bases and the J segment 3 bases; nucleotides outside the gene matches: 9. Per the germline V gene, CDR1 is MDHEN and CDR2 is SYDVKM. CDR3 length equals 14 residues. CDR3 amino acids: CASISTGRSYEQYF. The CDR3 nucleotides read TGTGCCAGCATATCGACAGGGAGAAGCTACGAGCAGTACTTC.

A few counts support this clone. The chain carries TRBV5-1 and TRBJ2-3; the match to TRBD2 covers 7 bases. The CDR3 spans 14 residues. In germline, CDR1 is SGHRS, CDR2 YFSETQ. J gave up 2 bases and V 0 bases, and 0 bases lay outside the gene matches. In nucleotides, the CDR3 is TGCGCCAGCAGCTTGGAGCGGGACACAGATACGCAGTATTTT. As protein: CASSLERDTDTQYF.

The V call is TRBV14, the J call TRBJ1-6; the D gene is possibly TRBD1 (6 bases). The CDR3 totals 16 residues. Deletions cut 4 bases from V and 5 bases from J, with 15 bases between. The germline V gene has CDR1 SGHDN and CDR2 FVKESK. The CDR3 spells CASSPRGGLNNSPLHF. CDR3 nucleotide sequence: TGTGCCAGCAGCCCGAGGGGGGGCCTAAATAATTCACCCCTCCACTTT.

The genes are TRBV11-2 and TRBJ2-6; no clear D gene. The CDR3 runs 15 residues. Germline lookup yields CDR1 SGHAT and CDR2 FQNNGV. The V gene lost 2 bases and the J gene lost 4 bases, with 9 bases spanning the gap. The CDR3 bases are TGTGCCAGCAGCTTACGAGTTGCCGGGGCCAACGTCCTGACTTTC. This gives the protein CASSLRVAGANVLTF. Full variable domain (remainder filled in from reference TRBV11-2 and TRBJ2-6): EAGVAQSPRYKIIEKRQSVAFWCNPISGHATLYWYQQILGQGPKLLIQFQNNGVVDDSQLPKDRFSAERLKGVDSTLKIQPAKLEDSAVYLCASSLRVAGANVLTFGAGSRLTVL.

The CDR3 DNA reads as TGTGCCAGCAGTCGAACACCGACAGGGAGTTGGTTCGAGCAGTACTTC. Translating gives CASSRTPTGSWFEQYF. The chain couples TRBV27 to TRBJ2-7; 7 bases are a match to TRBD1. V trimming: 5 bases; J trimming: 6 bases; junction bases outside the gene matches: 16. The CDR3 loop spans 16 amino acids. Looked up from germline, CDR1 is MNHEY and CDR2 is SMNVEV (reference sequence).

This rearrangement joins TRBV7-2 to TRBJ1-5; D remains unclear. The CDR3 length is 13 residues. Per the germline V gene, CDR1 is SGHTA and CDR2 is FQGNSA. With 5 bases removed from V and 6 bases from J, the gap between germline ends came to 11 bases. The CDR3 nucleotides read TGTGCCAGCAGCCTTCCTAATAGTCAGCCCCAGCATTTT. It encodes CASSLPNSQPQHF.

The chain has TRBV27 and TRBJ2-7; 9 nucleotides agree with TRBD1. The CDR3 totals 14 residues. The germline CDR1 and CDR2 sequences are MNHEY and SMNVEV (reference sequence). Trimming cost V 5 bases and J 4 bases; bases outside gene matches: 6. Here the CDR3 DNA reads TGTGCCAGCAGTCGGGACAGGGTCCGGTACGAGCAGTACTTC. Its protein is CASSRDRVRYEQYF.